What follows are 16 T cell receptor beta chains derived from one specimen sequenced in a study of T cell changes during pregnancy in multiple sclerosis. Clones were sequenced by immunoSEQ multiplex PCR, and TCRdb holds only the in-frame ones, with some missing. The sample has about 56,000 clones, about nine tenths seen once. Source: peripheral blood, taken after pregnancy. The receptors were sampled from a female donor with multiple sclerosis, enrolled in a pregnancy study.

This clone was found once. The chain has TRBV27 and TRBJ2-7; 7 nucleotides align to TRBD2. V lost 5 bases to trimming and J lost 2 bases; unmatched junction nucleotides: 9. CDR1 and CDR2 (germline): MNHEY, SMNVEV (reference sequence). The CDR3 extends over 15 amino acids. The CDR3 is CASSPRAGRAYEQYF. The CDR3 nucleotides read TGTGCCAGCAGTCCCCGAGCGGGGCGAGCCTACGAGCAGTACTTC.

The rearrangement uses TRBV5-1 and TRBJ2-3; weak D call: TRBD2 (5 bases). The germline V gene has CDR1 SGHRS and CDR2 YFSETQ. V shed 0 bases and J shed 6 bases, with 17 bases lying between them. This CDR3 is built from 16 residues. The chain's CDR3 is CASSLGQLGRADTQYF. The CDR3, as DNA: TGCGCCAGCAGCTTGGGGCAGCTTGGGCGGGCGGATACGCAGTATTTT.

The chain employs TRBV6-1 and TRBJ2-5; possibly TRBD1 for D (5 bases). The CDR3 contains 14 residues. V lost 3 bases and J lost 2, with 10 bases in between. Per the germline V gene, CDR1 is MNHNS and CDR2 is SASEGT. CDR3 nucleotide sequence: TGTGCCAGCAGTGATTCCAGGGAACAAGAGACCCAGTACTTC. The encoded protein is CASSDSREQETQYF.

The J gene is TRBJ1-5, the V gene TRBV9, with D possibly being TRBD1 (5 bases). Germline V gives CDR1 SGDLS, CDR2 YYNGEE. Trimming left V 5 bases short and J 4 bases short, with 10 bases between. CDR3 length: 13 amino acids. The CDR3 spells CASSRGGNQPQHF. DNA for the CDR3: TGTGCCAGCAGTAGGGGAGGGAATCAGCCCCAGCATTTT. The full variable domain, completed using reference TRBV9 and TRBJ1-5, is DSGVTQTPKHLITATGQRVTLRCSPRSGDLSVYWYQQSLDQGLQFLIQYYNGEERAKGNILERFSAQQFPDLHSELNLSSLELGDSALYFCASSRGGNQPQHFGDGTRLSIL.

This chain links TRBV15 with TRBJ1-1; unclear D gene. The CDR3 extends over 13 amino acids. Per the germline V gene, CDR1 is LNHNV and CDR2 is YYDKDF (reference sequence). Trimming removed 4 bases at V and 8 bases at J, with 14 bases between. The CDR3 DNA reads TGTGCCACCAGCACCCAGTTGGGAGCGGAAGCTTTCTTT. Encoded protein: CATSTQLGAEAFF. The whole variable domain, remainder taken from reference TRBV15 and TRBJ1-1, is DAMVIQNPRYQVTQFGKPVTLSCSQTLNHNVMYWYQQKSSQAPKLLFHYYDKDFNNEADTPDNFQSRRPNTSFCFLDIRSPGLGDTAMYLCATSTQLGAEAFFGQGTRLTVV.

This chain links TRBV5-6 with TRBJ2-7, with 11 bases matching TRBD2. Losses at the gene ends were 3 bases for V and 6 bases for J; bases not matched to a gene: 8. CDR1 and CDR2 (germline): SGHDT, YYEEEE. The CDR3 runs 15 residues. In DNA, the CDR3 is TGTGCCAGCAGCTCCTTAGCGGGGGGGCCGGGCGAGCAGTACTTC. Its protein is CASSSLAGGPGEQYF.

This clone has a single count. The V gene is TRBV7-6, the J gene TRBJ2-2, with a tentative D call TRBD2 (5 bases). V was pared by 5 bases and J by 5 bases, with 15 bases between. CDR3 length: 15 amino acids. CDR1 SGHVS and CDR2 FNYEAQ come from the germline V gene. CDR3 residues: CASSHGIKETGELFF. CDR3 coding DNA: TGTGCCAGCAGCCACGGGATAAAAGAAACCGGGGAGCTGTTTTTT.

The chain employs TRBV6-5 and TRBJ1-1; TRBD1 agrees at 10 bases. The V gene end was trimmed by 5 bases and the J gene end by 5 bases; junction bases not matched to a gene: 8. The CDR3 sequence is 15 residues long. In germline, CDR1 is MNHEY, CDR2 SVGAGI. In DNA, the CDR3 is TGTGCCAGCAGTAAACCGGGACAGGGGTTAACTGAAGCTTTCTTT. This codes for CASSKPGQGLTEAFF.

The chain has TRBV5-1 and TRBJ1-2, with D hard to call. In germline, CDR1 is SGHRS, CDR2 YFSETQ. The CDR3 sequence is 13 residues long. Trimming cost V 0 bases and J 8 bases, with 11 bases left between them. The chain's CDR3 is CASSLDPLRGYTF. The DNA of the CDR3 is TGCGCCAGCAGCTTGGATCCCCTGAGGGGCTACACCTTC.

The rearrangement uses TRBV10-1 and TRBJ1-4, with 7 bases lining up with TRBD1. The V gene end was trimmed by 3 bases and the J gene end by 4 bases; junction bases not matched to a gene: 5. The germline CDR1 and CDR2 sequences are WNHNN and SYGVQD (reference sequence). The CDR3 length is 15 residues. The CDR3 DNA follows: TGCGCCAGCAGTGAAGGGACAGCGAGTAATGAAAAACTGTTTTTT. This codes for CASSEGTASNEKLFF.

The chain employs TRBV7-9 and TRBJ1-1; no reliable D call. V was clipped by 11 bases and J by 4 bases, with 14 bases between them. This CDR3 has 12 amino acids. Germline-derived CDR1 and CDR2 are SEHNR and FQNEAQ (reference sequence). This chain's CDR3 is CAYGGKSTEAFF. The CDR3 DNA is TGTGCCTACGGAGGAAAAAGCACTGAAGCTTTCTTT. Full variable domain (missing parts from reference TRBV7-9 and TRBJ1-1): DTGVSQNPRHKITKRGQNVTFRCDPISEHNRLYWYRQTLGQGPEFLTYFQNEAQLEKSRLLSDRFSAERPKGSFSTLEIQRTEQGDSAMYLCAYGGKSTEAFFGQGTRLTVV.

The chain has TRBV28 and TRBJ2-1, with 10 bases fitting TRBD2. Losses at the gene ends were 4 bases for V and 4 bases for J; bases not matched to a gene: 19. Germline V gene sequence: CDR1 MDHEN, CDR2 SYDVKM. The CDR3 length is 20 residues. CDR3 sequence: CASSSNREAASGGIYNEQFF. In DNA, the CDR3 is TGTGCCAGCAGTTCTAACAGGGAGGCGGCTAGCGGGGGTATTTACAATGAGCAGTTCTTC. Looking up the rest from reference TRBV28 and TRBJ2-1 gives the full variable domain: DVKVTQSSRYLVKRTGEKVFLECVQDMDHENMFWYRQDPGLGLRLIYFSYDVKMKEKGDIPEGYSVSREKKERFSLILESASTNQTSMYLCASSSNREAASGGIYNEQFFGPGTRLTVL.

V usage is TRBV5-6 and J usage is TRBJ1-3; D gene ambiguous. The CDR3 loop spans 13 amino acids. CDR1 and CDR2 from the germline V gene are SGHDT and YYEEEE. Trimming removed 0 bases at V and 3 bases at J, with 4 bases between. CDR3 nucleotides: TGTGCCAGCAGCTTGGCCTTTGGAAACACCATATATTTT. Translation gives CASSLAFGNTIYF.

The chain combines TRBV7-2 with TRBJ1-2; D remains ambiguous. Trimming removed 3 bases from V and 4 bases from J, with 12 bases in between. The germline V gene has CDR1 SGHTA and CDR2 FQGNSA. This CDR3 is 14 amino acids long. As DNA, the CDR3 is TGTGCCAGCAGCTTGACCCGGGCGGGCTATGGCTACACCTTC. It yields the protein CASSLTRAGYGYTF.

The chain is built from TRBV19 and TRBJ2-2; 8 positions agree with TRBD1. V trimming: 3 bases; J trimming: 4 bases; junction bases outside the gene matches: 7. This CDR3 has 16 residues. CDR1 is LNHDA, CDR2 SQIVND, per germline (reference sequence). The CDR3 sequence: CASSILTGGSTGELFF. The CDR3 DNA follows: TGTGCCAGTAGTATTTTAACAGGGGGTAGCACCGGGGAGCTGTTTTTT.

The genes are TRBV5-6 and TRBJ1-2; D is ambiguous. The CDR3 runs to 15 residues. The V and J ends lost 4 bases and 0 bases respectively, with 13 bases between them. Germline V gene sequence: CDR1 SGHDT, CDR2 YYEEEE. CDR3 sequence (DNA): TGTGCCAGCAGCCCCCCGGGTCTTTCTAACTATGGCTACACCTTC. Protein: CASSPPGLSNYGYTF. Drawing the rest from reference TRBV5-6 and TRBJ1-2, the complete variable domain is DAGVTQSPTHLIKTRGQQVTLRCSPKSGHDTVSWYQQALGQGPQFIFQYYEEEERQRGNFPDRFSGHQFPNYSSELNVNALLLGDSALYLCASSPPGLSNYGYTFGSGTRLTVV.